Listed here is a single T cell receptor beta chain. What this receptor recognizes is not known. No qualities accompany the bases; no much larger clone lies one base away. This record belongs to a study of OX40 agonist ivuxolimab in advanced cancers. With regard to the full study: Ivuxolimab was a fully human IgG2 agonistic monoclonal antibody targeting the costimulatory receptor OX40 (CD134). Intravenous ivuxolimab was administered to patients every 2 weeks at six dose levels: 0.01, 0.1, 0.3, 1.5, 3 and 10 mg/kg. Of the roughly 52 dose-escalation patients, hepatocellular carcinoma was present in 19, melanoma in around 15, renal cell carcinoma in 9 and head and neck cancer in 9. In the dose-escalation cohort, nearly 85% of patients were male, and the mean age was 60 years with a range of about 23 to 79. Patients were allowed to have had prior anti-PD-1, anti-PD-L1 or anti-CTLA-4 therapy, and around two fifths of the dose-escalation patients had been treated with checkpoint inhibitors. Partial responses occurred in three dose-escalation patients, of whom one had hepatocellular carcinoma and two had cutaneous melanoma. The point of sequencing TCRbeta in the periphery was to test whether ivuxolimab changed TCR sequence diversity and drove clonal T-cell expansion. The paper reports the monotherapy dose-escalation portion (N ≈ 50 patients) of the phase I ivuxolimab trial.

The trial excluded patients who had a history of autoimmune disease or were on systemic immunosuppression. Peripheral blood for TCR sequencing was collected from all dose cohorts at baseline, on cycle 4 day 1, and on cycle 7 day 1. Samples came from an open-label, multicenter, first-in-human phase I dose-escalation trial of ivuxolimab. Adults with locally advanced or metastatic melanoma, renal cell, hepatocellular, or head and neck squamous cell carcinoma were enrolled in the trial. Before TCR sequencing, CD4+ T cells and CD8+ T cells from peripheral blood were sorted into separate populations. The junction carries 12 bases between V and J, which are trimmed by 0 bases and 4 bases respectively. Taken from cysteine to phenylalanine, the CDR3 has 15 residues. Of all the DNA, just the CDR3 is kept, 45 bases in frame from base 1. Via the germline V gene, CDR1 is MGHRA and CDR2 YSYEKL. Findings and caveats that apply to the study as a whole: In partial responders in the 0.1-3.0 mg/kg groups, normalized peripheral clonal expansion was found to be among the lowest, especially among CD8+ T cells. At doses of 0.1 to 3.0 mg/kg, clonal expansion of both CD4+ and CD8+ blood T cells was observed from baseline to week 6. The antigen specificity of the clonally expanded peripheral T cells was not determined. Low levels of normalized T-cell clonal expansion were also shown by some nonresponding patients. After ivuxolimab, CD8+ T cells had more expanded clones than CD4+ T cells on average.

Genomic DNA was isolated from the sorted cells so that the TCRbeta CDR3 region could be sequenced. The immunoSEQ Assay was used to sequence the TCRbeta CDR3 regions. What TCRdb holds here is the immuneACCESS table cut down to in-frame rearrangements. Part of the clones is not present; checked against another copy, under half of the missing clones reflect an unresolved V gene, and the others are unexplained. This sample lists 50,000 to 65,000 clones; 88% were detected once. The top ten hold more than 5% of the sample. This sequence uses TRBV4-1 and TRBJ2-5; the D gene assignment is perhaps TRBD1 or TRBD2, with each matching 6 bases. This specimen consisted of CD4+ or CD8+ T cells sorted from blood, obtained in a trial of the OX40 agonist ivuxolimab. This TCR was sampled from an adult with an advanced solid tumor such as melanoma, head and neck, liver or kidney cancer. The CDR3 region reads CASSQERGGRETQYF. At the DNA level, the sequence is TGCGCCAGCAGCCAAGAACGTGGGGGGCGAGAGACCCAGTACTTC.